This T cell receptor beta chain stems from a study of control samples from healthy donors and cancer patients. The CDR3 length is 16 residues. Trimming left V 6 bases short and J 0 bases short, with 21 bases between. CDR1 SQVTM and CDR2 ANQGSEA come from the germline V gene. Profiled with immunoSEQ multiplex PCR; TCRdb holds only in-frame clones, not every one. The sample lists some 410,000 clones; roughly 90% were seen once. The sample consisted of PBMCs. The V and J genes are TRBV29-1 and TRBJ2-7, with D perhaps matching TRBD1 or TRBD2 (6 bases each). This sequence originates from a man aged 40-49 years with head and neck cancer. The CDR3 is CSVDNPRGTGSYEQYF. The CDR3 coding sequence is TGCAGCGTCGATAACCCAAGGGGGACTGGCTCCTACGAGCAGTACTTC.